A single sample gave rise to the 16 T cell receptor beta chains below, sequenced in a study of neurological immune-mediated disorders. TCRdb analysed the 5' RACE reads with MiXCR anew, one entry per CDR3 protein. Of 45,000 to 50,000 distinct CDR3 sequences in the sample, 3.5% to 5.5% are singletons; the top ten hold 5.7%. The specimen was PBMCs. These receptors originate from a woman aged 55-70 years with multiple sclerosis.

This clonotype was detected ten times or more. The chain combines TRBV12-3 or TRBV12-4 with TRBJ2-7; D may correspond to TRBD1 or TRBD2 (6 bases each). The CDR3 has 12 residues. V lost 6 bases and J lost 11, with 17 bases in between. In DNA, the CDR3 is TGTGCCAGCAGCCAAGTAGGGGGGCACGAGTACTTC. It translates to CASSQVGGHEYF.

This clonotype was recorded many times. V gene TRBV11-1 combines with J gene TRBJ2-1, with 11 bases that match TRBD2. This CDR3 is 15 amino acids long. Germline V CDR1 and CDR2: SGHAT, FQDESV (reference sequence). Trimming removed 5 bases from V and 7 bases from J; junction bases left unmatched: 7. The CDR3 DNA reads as TGTGCCAGCAGCGTTAGCGGGGGGGCTGGGAATGAGCAGTTCTTC. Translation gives CASSVSGGAGNEQFF.

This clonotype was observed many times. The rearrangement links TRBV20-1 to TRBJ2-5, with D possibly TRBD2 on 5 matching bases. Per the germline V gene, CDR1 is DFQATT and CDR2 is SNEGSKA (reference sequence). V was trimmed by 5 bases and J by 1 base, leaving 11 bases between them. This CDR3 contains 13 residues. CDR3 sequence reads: CSARWSGQETQYF. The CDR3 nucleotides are TGCAGTGCTCGTTGGAGCGGCCAAGAGACCCAGTACTTC.

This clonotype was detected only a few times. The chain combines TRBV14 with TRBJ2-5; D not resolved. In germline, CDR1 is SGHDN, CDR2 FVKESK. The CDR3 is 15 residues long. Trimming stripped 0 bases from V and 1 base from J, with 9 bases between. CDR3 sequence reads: CASSQDRGIQETQYF. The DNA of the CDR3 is TGTGCCAGCAGCCAAGATCGAGGAATCCAAGAGACCCAGTACTTC.

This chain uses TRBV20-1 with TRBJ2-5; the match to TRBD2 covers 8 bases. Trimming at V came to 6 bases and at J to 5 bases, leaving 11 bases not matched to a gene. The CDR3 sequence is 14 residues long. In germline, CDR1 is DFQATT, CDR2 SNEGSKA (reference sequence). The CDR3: CSAHLTRGDETQYF. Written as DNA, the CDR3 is TGCAGTGCCCACCTTACGCGGGGGGATGAGACCCAGTACTTC.

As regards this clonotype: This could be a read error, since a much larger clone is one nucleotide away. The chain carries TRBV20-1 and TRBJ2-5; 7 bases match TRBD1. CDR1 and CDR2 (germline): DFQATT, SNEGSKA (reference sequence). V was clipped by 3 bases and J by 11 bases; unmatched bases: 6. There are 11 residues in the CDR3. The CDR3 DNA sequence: TGCAGTGCTAGCACCCGGGACAGACAGTACTTC. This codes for CSASTRDRQYF.

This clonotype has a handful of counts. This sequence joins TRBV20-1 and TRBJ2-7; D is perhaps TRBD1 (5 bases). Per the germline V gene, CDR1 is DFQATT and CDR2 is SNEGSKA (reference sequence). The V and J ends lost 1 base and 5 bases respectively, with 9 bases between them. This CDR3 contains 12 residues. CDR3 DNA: TGCAGTGCTAGAGGGGGCAGGGACGAGCAGTACGTC. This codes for CSARGGRDEQYV.

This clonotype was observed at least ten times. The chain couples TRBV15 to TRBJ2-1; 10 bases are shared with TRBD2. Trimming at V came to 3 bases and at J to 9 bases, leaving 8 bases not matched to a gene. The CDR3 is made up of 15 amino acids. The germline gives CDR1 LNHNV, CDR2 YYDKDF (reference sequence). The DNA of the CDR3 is TGTGCCACCAGCAGGACTAGCGGGCCGTCGGGTGAGCAGTTCTTC. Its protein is CATSRTSGPSGEQFF.

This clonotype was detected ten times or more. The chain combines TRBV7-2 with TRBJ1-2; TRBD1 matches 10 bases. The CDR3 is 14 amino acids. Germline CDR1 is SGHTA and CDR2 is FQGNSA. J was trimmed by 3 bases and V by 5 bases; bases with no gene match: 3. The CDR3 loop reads CASSPTGGDYGYTF. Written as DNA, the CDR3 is TGTGCCAGCAGCCCGACAGGGGGCGACTATGGCTACACCTTC.

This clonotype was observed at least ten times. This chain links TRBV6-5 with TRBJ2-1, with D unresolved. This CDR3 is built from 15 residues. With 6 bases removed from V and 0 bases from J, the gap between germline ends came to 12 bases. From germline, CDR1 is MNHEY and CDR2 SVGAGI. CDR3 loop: CASRKGWDSYNEQFF. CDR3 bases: TGTGCCAGCAGGAAGGGTTGGGACTCCTACAATGAGCAGTTCTTC.

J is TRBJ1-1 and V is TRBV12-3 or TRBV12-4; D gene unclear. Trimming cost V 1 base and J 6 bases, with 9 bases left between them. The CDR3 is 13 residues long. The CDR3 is CASSLVKFAEAFF. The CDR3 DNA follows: TGTGCCAGCAGTTTAGTAAAGTTCGCTGAAGCTTTCTTT.

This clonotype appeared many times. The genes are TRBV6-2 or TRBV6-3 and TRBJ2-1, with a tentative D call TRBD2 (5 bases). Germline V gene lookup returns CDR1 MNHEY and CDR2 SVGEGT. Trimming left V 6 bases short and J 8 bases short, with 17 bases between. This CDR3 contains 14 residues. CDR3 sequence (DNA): TGTGCCAGCAGCCTAGCTAAAGAAGTGGATGAGCAGTTCTTC. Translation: CASSLAKEVDEQFF.

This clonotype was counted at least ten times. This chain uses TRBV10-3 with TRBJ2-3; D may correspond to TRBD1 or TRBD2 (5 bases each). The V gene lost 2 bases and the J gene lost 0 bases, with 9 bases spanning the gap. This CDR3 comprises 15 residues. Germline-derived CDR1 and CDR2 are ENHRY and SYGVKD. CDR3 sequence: CAISERDPSTDTQYF. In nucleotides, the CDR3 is TGTGCCATCAGTGAGCGGGACCCTAGCACAGATACGCAGTATTTT.

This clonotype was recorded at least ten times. CDR3 protein: CASSLRGTQYF. CDR3 DNA: TGTGCCAGCAGCCTCCGGGGGACCCAGTACTTC. The chain joins TRBV28 to TRBJ2-5, with a possible D match to TRBD2 (5 bases). The CDR3 consists of 11 residues. The V gene's germline CDR1 is MDHEN and CDR2 SYDVKM. The V end lost 6 bases, the J end lost 7 bases, and 9 bases lay between the germline ends.

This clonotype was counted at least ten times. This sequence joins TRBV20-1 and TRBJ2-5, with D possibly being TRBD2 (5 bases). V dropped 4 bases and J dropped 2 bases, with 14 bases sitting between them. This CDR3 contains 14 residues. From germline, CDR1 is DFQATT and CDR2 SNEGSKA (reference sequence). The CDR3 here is CSAIPGVGQETQYF. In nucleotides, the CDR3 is TGCAGTGCTATCCCCGGGGTCGGGCAAGAGACCCAGTACTTC.

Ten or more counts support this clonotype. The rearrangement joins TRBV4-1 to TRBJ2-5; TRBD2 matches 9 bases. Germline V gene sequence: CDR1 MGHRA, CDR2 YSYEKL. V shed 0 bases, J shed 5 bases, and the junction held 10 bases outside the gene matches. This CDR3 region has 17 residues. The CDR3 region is CASSQEKVLAGRETQYF. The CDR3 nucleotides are TGCGCCAGCAGCCAAGAAAAAGTGCTAGCGGGGCGGGAGACCCAGTACTTC.